This entry concerns a single T cell receptor beta chain. What it binds is unknown. The data are from a study of Graves' ophthalmopathy and Graves' hyperthyroidism. Researchers took RNA transcripts and amplified TCR beta CDR3 regions from them. A first-round RT-PCR used HTBI primers, followed by a second-round multiplex PCR. Using its own MiXCR run on the multiplex PCR reads, TCRdb lists one record per CDR3 protein. The sample has 230,000 or so distinct CDR3 sequences; around 42% are singletons. What supplied the PBMCs was about 9.1 ml of fresh peripheral blood. Study outcomes and limitations: Blood contained most expanded thyroid clonotypes exceeding 0.001 frequency.

Germline V gene data show CDR1 as LGHDT and CDR2 as YNNKEL (reference sequence). CDR3 length equals 12 residues. Trimming removed 4 bases at V and 7 bases at J, with 11 bases between. The sequence was obtained from an adult man with Graves' ophthalmopathy. The chain carries TRBV3-1 and TRBJ2-7; D may be TRBD2 (5 bases). Sequencing was carried out using peripheral blood. The CDR3 here is CASSPRGEEQYF. The CDR3 DNA sequence: TGTGCCAGCAGCCCTCGGGGAGAAGAGCAGTACTTC.